Detailed here is one TCR beta chain. The clone's antigen remains unknown. Base qualities are not at hand, and no much larger clone is one base apart. These data originate in a study of T cell responses to AZD1222 COVID-19 vaccine (dated by TCRdb to 2020 to 2022). Context from the whole study: AZD1222 recipients with second doses at about 4 weeks or about 12 weeks were pooled, because spike-specific TCR depth and breadth did not differ between schedules. A total of approximately 250 trial participants underwent TCR sequencing, of whom more than 200 had received two doses of AZD1222 and 26 had received two doses of the MenACWY control vaccine. Enrollment into the trials was organized by age into subgroups of 18-55, 56-69 and 70-plus years, and those subgroups contained around 150, 28 and 57 TCR-sequenced participants, respectively. Study-wide findings and limitations: Conclusions about previously exposed vaccinees are limited because only 6 or 7 AZD1222 recipients were SARS-CoV-2 seropositive at baseline. Because no day 14 peak-response samples were available, repertoires were characterized only after the peak T cell response. A significant rise in spike-specific TCR breadth and depth was observed after two AZD1222 doses relative to day 0 and relative to MenACWY recipients. Participants were mostly white British, with more females than males. The authors suggested clonal diversity may have been underestimated. In the small 56-69-year group, the increase in depth fell short of significance, most likely because of low power. Reportedly, almost half of the unique spike-specific TCRs recognized epitopes lying outside the regions that are mutated in the B.1.351 and B.1.1.7 variants. The whole spike protein was spanned by vaccine-associated CD4 TCRs, and dominant responses were seen in regions 160-218 and 743-854.

The label giving this sample's time point can be read as: baseline before first vaccination. Vaccinee samples were obtained from the UK trials COV001 and COV002, which included a single-blind randomized controlled phase 2/3 trial of AZD1222 (ChAdOx1 nCoV-19) in healthy adults. For TCRbeta chain sequencing, PBMC samples were collected from trial participants at day 0 and at day 28 after the second dose. The CDR3 regions of human TCRbeta chains were analyzed by immunosequencing. In the original analysis: TCRs in the repertoires were compared against a reference library of SARS-CoV-2-specific TCRs that had been generated with the MIRA antigen-specificity platform. Breadth was defined as the fraction of unique TCRs that were SARS-CoV-2-associated. Depth was defined as the fraction of total T cells that were SARS-CoV-2-associated. Using the MIRA data, each spike-specific TCR was assigned both to the spike region to which the TCR was reactive and to a CD4 or CD8 class. Log10-transformed breadth and depth values were compared by one-way ANOVA with Sidak's multiple comparisons tests. The table was pulled from immuneACCESS by TCRdb, which kept in-frame rearrangements only. Such tables lose some clones; where checked, under half of the loss comes from unresolved V genes, and the rest has no known cause. V and J calls and clone size come straight from that table; D and trimming were deduced from the DNA. This sample comprises approximately 140,000 clones, 70% to 90% of them detected only once. 5.5% to 6.5% of the sample is in the top ten clones.

The CDR3 contains 16 residues, cysteine and phenylalanine counted. Of the read, only the CDR3 DNA is kept; its 48 bases are in frame from base 1. V ends up 5 bases short and J 1 base short, with an unmatched junction base count of 6. For CDR1 and CDR2, the germline V gene lists ENHRY and SYGVKD. The chain links TRBV10-3 with TRBJ2-1, and TRBD2 matches 9 of the central bases. This TCR was recovered from an adult in good health. Here the sequenced sample was peripheral blood, taken on day 0 of AZD1222 vaccination. The CDR3 here reads CAISLAGAGSYNEQFF. The nucleotide sequence reads TGTGCCATCAGTTTAGCGGGAGCGGGGTCCTACAATGAGCAGTTCTTC.